This TCR beta chain was obtained from a study of blood T cell repertoires in COVID-19. Across the whole study: T cells, B-cell-depleted T cells, or PBMCs provided the cDNA or gDNA that served as material.

In the study's own analysis: Scientists estimated how many nucleated cells there were by amplifying reference gene primers. TCRdb keeps only in-frame clones here, not all; method: immunoSEQ multiplex PCR. That table supplies the V and J calls and clone size; D and trimming were determined from the DNA. Of some 190,000 clones in the sample, roughly 80% are singletons; the top ten hold roughly 14%. Someone with COVID-19 had been met by exposed participants within 2 weeks before study entry. In germline, CDR1 is SGHAT, CDR2 FQNNGV. Unmatched junction bases numbered 18, after V lost 5 bases and J lost 7 bases. The CDR3 totals 17 residues.

The chain couples TRBV11-2 to TRBJ2-7; 9 nucleotides line up with TRBD1. Material for sequencing was PBMCs or T cells enriched from blood (not recorded which). The receptor comes from a man between 60 and 75 years old who had been exposed to COVID-19. The CDR3 DNA follows: TGTGCCAGCAGCCGAACCGGGACAGGGTATAAGGGGTGGGAGCAGTACTTC. Translation: CASSRTGTGYKGWEQYF.